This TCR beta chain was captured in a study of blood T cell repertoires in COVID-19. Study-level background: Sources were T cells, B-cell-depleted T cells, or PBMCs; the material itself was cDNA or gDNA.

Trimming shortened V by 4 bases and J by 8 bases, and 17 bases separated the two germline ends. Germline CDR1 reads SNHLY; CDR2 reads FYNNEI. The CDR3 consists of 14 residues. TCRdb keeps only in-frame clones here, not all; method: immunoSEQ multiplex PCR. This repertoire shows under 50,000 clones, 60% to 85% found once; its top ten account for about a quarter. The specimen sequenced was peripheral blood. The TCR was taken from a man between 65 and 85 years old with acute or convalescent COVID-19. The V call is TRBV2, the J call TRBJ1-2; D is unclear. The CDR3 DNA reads TGTGCCAGCAGTGTGGCCGGGGAGTCGGCGGGCTACACCTTC. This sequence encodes CASSVAGESAGYTF.